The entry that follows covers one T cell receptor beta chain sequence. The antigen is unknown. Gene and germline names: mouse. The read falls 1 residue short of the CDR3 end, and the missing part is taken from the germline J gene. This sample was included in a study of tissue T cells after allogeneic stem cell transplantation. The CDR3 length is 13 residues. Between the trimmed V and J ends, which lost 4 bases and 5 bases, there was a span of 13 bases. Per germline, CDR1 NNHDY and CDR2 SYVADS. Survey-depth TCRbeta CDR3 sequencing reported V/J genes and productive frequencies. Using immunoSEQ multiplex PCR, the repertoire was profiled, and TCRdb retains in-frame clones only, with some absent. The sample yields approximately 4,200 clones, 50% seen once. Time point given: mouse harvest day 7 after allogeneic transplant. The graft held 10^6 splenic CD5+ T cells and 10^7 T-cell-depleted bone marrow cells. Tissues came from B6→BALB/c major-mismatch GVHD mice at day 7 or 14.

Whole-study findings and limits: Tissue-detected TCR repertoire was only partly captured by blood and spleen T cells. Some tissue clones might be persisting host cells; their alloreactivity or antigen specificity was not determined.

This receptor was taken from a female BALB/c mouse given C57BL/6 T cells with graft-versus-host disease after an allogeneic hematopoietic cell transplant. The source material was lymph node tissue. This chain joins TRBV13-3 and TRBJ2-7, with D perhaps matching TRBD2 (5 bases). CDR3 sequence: CASSRTPGNEQYF. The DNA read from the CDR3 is TGTGCCAGCAGTAGGACTCCGGGGAATGAACAGTAC.